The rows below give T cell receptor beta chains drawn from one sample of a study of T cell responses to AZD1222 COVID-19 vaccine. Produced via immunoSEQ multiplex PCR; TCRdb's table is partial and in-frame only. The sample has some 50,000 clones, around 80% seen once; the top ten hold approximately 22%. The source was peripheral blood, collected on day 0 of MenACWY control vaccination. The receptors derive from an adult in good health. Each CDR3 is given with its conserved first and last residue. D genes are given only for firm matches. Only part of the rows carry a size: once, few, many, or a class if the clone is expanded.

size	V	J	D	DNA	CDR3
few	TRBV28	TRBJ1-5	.	TGTGCCAGCGAGGACGTACAGAGCGATCAGCCCCAGCATTTT	CASEDVQSDQPQHF
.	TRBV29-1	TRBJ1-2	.	TGCAGCGTTGCCTCCGTGGGCTTCTCTGGCTACACCTTC	CSVASVGFSGYTF
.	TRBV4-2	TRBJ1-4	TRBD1	TGTGCCAGCAGCCAAGATGGGACAGATGATGAAAAACTGTTTTTT	CASSQDGTDDEKLFF
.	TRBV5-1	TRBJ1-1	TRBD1	TGCGCCAGCAGCCCGTGGGGGACAGTCATGAACACTGAAGCTTTCTTT	CASSPWGTVMNTEAFF
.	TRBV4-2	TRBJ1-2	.	TGTGCCAGCAGCCAAGAGACAGCTGACGCCCGCTATGGCTACACCTTC	CASSQETADARYGYTF
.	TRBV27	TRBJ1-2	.	TGTGCCAGCAGTTTCCAGGGGACCTATGGCTACACCTTC	CASSFQGTYGYTF
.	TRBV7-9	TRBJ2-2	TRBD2	TGTGCCAGCGAACTCGGACTAGCGGCAACCGGGGAGCTGTTTTTT	CASELGLAATGELFF
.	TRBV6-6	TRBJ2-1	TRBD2	TGTGCCAGCAGTTACGGGACGGGACTAGCGGTTGAGCAGTTCTTC	CASSYGTGLAVEQFF
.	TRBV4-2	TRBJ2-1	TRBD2	TGTGCCAGCAGCCAAGGAGGGAGCGGGGGGGCTCTGAATGAGCAGTTCTTC	CASSQGGSGGALNEQFF
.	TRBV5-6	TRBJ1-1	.	TGTGCCAGCAGCCTCGACAGGTACACTGAAGCTTTCTTT	CASSLDRYTEAFF
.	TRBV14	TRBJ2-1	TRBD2	TGTGCCAGCAGCCCGTTCGGGGGGAATGAGCAGTTCTTC	CASSPFGGNEQFF
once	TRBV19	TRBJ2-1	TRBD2	TGTGCCAGTAGAAGTGGGGGGGCTAGCGGGAACAATGAGCAGTTCTTC	CASRSGGASGNNEQFF
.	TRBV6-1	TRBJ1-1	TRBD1	TGTGCCAGCAGTGAAACCCCGGGGGGACAGGCGAGCACTGAAGCTTTCTTT	CASSETPGGQASTEAFF
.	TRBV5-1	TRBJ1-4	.	TGCGCCAGCAGCTTAACCGGGCCCATGGGCACTAATGAAAAACTGTTTTTT	CASSLTGPMGTNEKLFF
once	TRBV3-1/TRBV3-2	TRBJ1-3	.	TGTGCCAGCAGCCATCGTTCAGTAAATAGAGCTTCGTCTGGAAACACCATATATTTT	CASSHRSVNRASSGNTIYF
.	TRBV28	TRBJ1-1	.	TGTGCCAGCAGTCCGACAGACCGGGTCACTGAAGCTTTCTTT	CASSPTDRVTEAFF
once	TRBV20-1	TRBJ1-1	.	TGCAGTGCTAGAGTCGGGCAGCGGGCTTTCTTT	CSARVGQRAFF
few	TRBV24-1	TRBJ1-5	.	TGTGCCACCAGTGATAGGACAGCCAGCCAGCCCCAGCATTTT	CATSDRTASQPQHF
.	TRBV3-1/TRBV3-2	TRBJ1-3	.	TGTGCCAGCAGCCAAGCCCCAGCCTCTGGAAACACCATATATTTT	CASSQAPASGNTIYF
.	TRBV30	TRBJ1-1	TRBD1	TGTGCCTGGAGTGTAAACAGGGGGTACGCTTTCTTT	CAWSVNRGYAFF
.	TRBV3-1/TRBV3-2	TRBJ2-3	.	TGTGCCAGCGGGCCGAGAGATACGCAGTATTTT	CASGPRDTQYF
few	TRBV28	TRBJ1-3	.	TGTGCCAGCAGTTTCTCTACCCAAGCTGGAAACACCATATATTTT	CASSFSTQAGNTIYF
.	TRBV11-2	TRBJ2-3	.	TGTGCCAGCAGCCTGGGAGATACGCAGTATTTT	CASSLGDTQYF
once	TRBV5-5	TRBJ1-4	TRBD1	TGTGCCAGCAGCTTGAGAGGACAGGTTAATGAAAAACTGTTTTTT	CASSLRGQVNEKLFF
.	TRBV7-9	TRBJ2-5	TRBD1	TGTGCCAGCAGCTTAAACAGGGGAGTTGAAGAGACCCAGTACTTC	CASSLNRGVEETQYF
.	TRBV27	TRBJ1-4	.	TGTGCCAGCAGTTTAGCTCAGGGACAACTGTTTTTT	CASSLAQGQLFF
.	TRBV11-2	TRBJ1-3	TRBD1	TGTGCCAGCAGCTTACTAGATGGGACAGCTTGGGGAAACACCATATATTTT	CASSLLDGTAWGNTIYF
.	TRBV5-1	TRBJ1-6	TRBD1	TGCGCCAGCAGCTCAGGAGGGGGCTTGGGCCCCGATAATTCACCCCTCCACTTT	CASSSGGGLGPDNSPLHF
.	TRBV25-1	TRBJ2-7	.	TGTGCCAGCAGTTCCCCAGGTGTGTCCTACGAGCAGTACTTC	CASSSPGVSYEQYF
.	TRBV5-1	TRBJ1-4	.	TGCGCCAGCAGCTGGACGGGAGGATATGAAAAACTGTTTTTT	CASSWTGGYEKLFF
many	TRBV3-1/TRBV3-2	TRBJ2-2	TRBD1	TGTGCCAGCAGCCAGGGACGGGACAGGGGGAACACCGGGGAGCTGTTTTTT	CASSQGRDRGNTGELFF
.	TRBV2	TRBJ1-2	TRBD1	TGTGCCAGCAGTGTCGAAGGACAGGGTGCCTATGGCTACACCTTC	CASSVEGQGAYGYTF
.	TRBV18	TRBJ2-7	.	TGTGCCAGCTCAAAGACCGGGTTTCAATCCCCCGAGCAGTACTTC	CASSKTGFQSPEQYF
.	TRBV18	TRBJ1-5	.	TGTGCCAGCTCACCAATTCCAGCTATGATTAGCAATCAGCCCCAGCATTTT	CASSPIPAMISNQPQHF
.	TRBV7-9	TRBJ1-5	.	TGTGCCAGCAGCTTAACTGGTAGCAATCAGCCCCAGCATTTT	CASSLTGSNQPQHF
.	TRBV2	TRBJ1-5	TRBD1	TGTGCCAGCGGGCCCACAGGGACAGGGGATCAGCCCCAGCATTTT	CASGPTGTGDQPQHF
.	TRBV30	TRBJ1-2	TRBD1	TGTGCCTGGAGTCCATGGGGACAGGTCAGGAACTATGGCTACACCTTC	CAWSPWGQVRNYGYTF
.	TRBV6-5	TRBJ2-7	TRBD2	TGTGCCAGCACCACCGGACTAGCGGGAGGCCACGAGCAGTACTTC	CASTTGLAGGHEQYF
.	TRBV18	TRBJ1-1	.	TGTGCCAGCTCACCAGAGCGGGGTGGGGAAGCTTTCTTT	CASSPERGGEAFF
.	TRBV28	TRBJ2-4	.	TGTGCCAGCAGTTTACGAGACATTCAGTACTTC	CASSLRDIQYF
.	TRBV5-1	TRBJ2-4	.	TGCGCCAGCAGCCCGCAGGGGGCCAAAAACATTCAGTACTTC	CASSPQGAKNIQYF
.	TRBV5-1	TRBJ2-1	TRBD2	TGCGCCAGCAGCTTAAGGGCTCTAGCGGATGAGCAGTTCTTC	CASSLRALADEQFF
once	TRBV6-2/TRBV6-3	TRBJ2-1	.	TGTGCCAGCAGTTACACGCCCCAGGGTTCGAGCTCCTACAATGAGCAGTTCTTC	CASSYTPQGSSSYNEQFF
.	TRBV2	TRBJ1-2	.	TGTGCCAGCAGTAAATCGCAGGCCACCCTCTATGGCTACACCTTC	CASSKSQATLYGYTF
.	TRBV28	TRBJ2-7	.	TGTGCCAGCAGAAGGGCGGGGAGTTCCTACGAGCAGTACTTC	CASRRAGSSYEQYF
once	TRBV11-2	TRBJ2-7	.	TGTGCCAGCAGCCATTGGCGGCTAACCCCCTACGAGCAGTACTTC	CASSHWRLTPYEQYF
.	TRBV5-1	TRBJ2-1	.	TGCGCCAGCAGCTTGGCGGCAGGGGCGAGAAATGAGCAGTTCTTC	CASSLAAGARNEQFF
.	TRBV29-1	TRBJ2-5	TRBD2	TGCAGCGTTGAAGACGTGGGGGAGGGTGGTTTAGAGACCCAGTACTTC	CSVEDVGEGGLETQYF
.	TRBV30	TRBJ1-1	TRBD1	TGTGCCTTAGACAGGGGAATGGGGACTGAAGCTTTCTTT	CALDRGMGTEAFF
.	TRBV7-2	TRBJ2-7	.	TGTGCCAGCAGCTTAGACTGGGGGGTCTACGAGCAGTACTTC	CASSLDWGVYEQYF
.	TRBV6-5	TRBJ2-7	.	TGTGCCAGCAGTTCTACAGCGAGCTCCTACGAGCAGTACTTC	CASSSTASSYEQYF
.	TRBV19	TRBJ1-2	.	TGTGCTGGCCGGGACTCCTTAACTGGTGGCTACACCTTC	CAGRDSLTGGYTF
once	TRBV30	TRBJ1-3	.	TGTGCCTGGAGTCCAAATCGACTGCGTGGAAACACCATATATTTT	CAWSPNRLRGNTIYF
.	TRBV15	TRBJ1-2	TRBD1	TGTGCCACCAGCAGCGGACAGGGGGCTTACTATGGCTACACCTTC	CATSSGQGAYYGYTF